The 30 T cell receptor beta chains presented below share a single source sample, sequenced in a study of cytomegalovirus exposure and HLA in healthy donors. PCR amplification relied on 60 Vbeta primers (plus 13 Jbeta primers). Generated by immunoSEQ multiplex PCR, the TCRdb table keeps only in-frame clones and is missing some. The sample includes approximately 100,000 clones, about 71% of them seen just once. Material for sequencing was PBMCs. These receptors all come from a woman in her 50s in good health and CMV-seronegative.

This clone was recorded a few times. This chain uses TRBV9 with TRBJ1-3; D gene unclear. The CDR3 runs 16 residues. The V and J ends lost 0 bases and 2 bases respectively, with 12 bases between them. Per the germline V gene, CDR1 is SGDLS and CDR2 is YYNGEE. The CDR3: CASSVAGRGAGNTIYF. The CDR3 DNA follows: TGTGCCAGCAGCGTAGCTGGGCGGGGAGCTGGAAACACCATATATTTT.

V is TRBV29-1 and J is TRBJ2-7, with TRBD1 matching over 12 bases. Germline CDR1 is SQVTM and CDR2 is ANQGSEA. V lost 4 bases to trimming and J lost 7 bases; unmatched junction nucleotides: 8. The CDR3 is made up of 14 amino acids. CDR3 nucleotides: TGCAGCGTTGCTCTCGGGACAGGGGGCTGGGAGCAGTACTTC. Protein product: CSVALGTGGWEQYF.

This chain joins TRBV23-1 and TRBJ2-3; D ambiguous. TRBV23-1 is assigned to the ORF class and has an uncertain function. V lost 2 bases, J lost 4 bases, and 10 bases lay in between. This CDR3 is built from 14 residues. The CDR3 DNA reads as TGCGCCAGCAGTCAACCCCCAACACCAGATACGCAGTATTTT. Its protein is CASSQPPTPDTQYF.

The gene calls are TRBV5-6 and TRBJ1-6; D may be TRBD1 (6 bases). The V end was cut by 4 bases, the J end by 9 bases, with 26 bases between. The CDR3 is 18 residues long. CDR1 and CDR2 from the germline V gene are SGHDT and YYEEEE. CDR3 nucleotides: TGTGCCAGCAGCCCGAGACAAGGGGGATGGGTTTCGGCTTCACCCCTCCACTTT. This encodes CASSPRQGGWVSASPLHF.

The CDR3 loop reads CASSRNEQFF. Written as DNA, the CDR3 is TGTGCCAGCAGCCGCAATGAGCAGTTCTTC. The V and J genes are TRBV7-9 and TRBJ2-1; D is unclear. Trimming removed 5 bases from V and 6 bases from J, with 2 bases in between. The CDR3 contains 10 residues. CDR1 is SEHNR, CDR2 FQNEAQ, per germline (reference sequence).

This chain connects TRBV5-1 to TRBJ2-4; 9 nucleotides match TRBD1. The CDR3 consists of 17 residues. CDR1 SGHRS and CDR2 YFSETQ come from the germline V gene. After removal of 4 bases from V and 2 bases from J, the junction contained 10 bases not matched to a gene. DNA of the CDR3: TGCGCCAGCAGCACATCAACAGGGGGCATAACCAAAAACATTCAGTACTTC. This codes for CASSTSTGGITKNIQYF. Full variable domain (outside the CDR3, taken from reference TRBV5-1 and TRBJ2-4): KAGVTQTPRYLIKTRGQQVTLSCSPISGHRSVSWYQQTPGQGLQFLFEYFSETQRNKGNFPGRFSGRQFSNSRSEMNVSTLELGDSALYLCASSTSTGGITKNIQYFGAGTRLSVL.

The rearrangement uses TRBV5-1 and TRBJ2-7, with a weak D call TRBD1 (6 bases). CDR1 is SGHRS, CDR2 YFSETQ, per germline. CDR3 length: 14 amino acids. V lost 4 bases and J 4 bases, leaving 15 bases between the germline ends. Here the CDR3 reads CASSPRQGSYEQYF. For the CDR3, the DNA is TGCGCCAGCAGCCCAAGGCAGGGGAGTTACGAGCAGTACTTC.

This clone was seen a few times. The genes are TRBV19 and TRBJ2-3; the match to TRBD2 covers 7 bases. This CDR3 spans 14 amino acids. J gave up 7 bases and V 3 bases, and 7 bases lay outside the gene matches. Germline CDR1 is LNHDA and CDR2 is SQIVND (reference sequence). The CDR3 loop is CASSISRGDNTQYF. The CDR3, as DNA: TGTGCCAGTAGTATCAGCCGGGGGGATAATACGCAGTATTTT. Together with reference TRBV19 and TRBJ2-3, the CDR3 gives the full variable domain: DGGITQSPKYLFRKEGQNVTLSCEQNLNHDAMYWYRQDPGQGLRLIYYSQIVNDFQKGDIAEGYSVSREKKESFPLTVTSAQKNPTAFYLCASSISRGDNTQYFGPGTRLTVL.

The gene calls are TRBV4-1 and TRBJ1-2; tentative D call: TRBD1 (6 bases). Trimming pared 1 base from V and 3 bases from J, leaving 6 bases between. Germline assignment: CDR1 MGHRA and CDR2 YSYEKL. This CDR3 has 13 residues. The CDR3 here is CASSQGTDYGYTF. The CDR3 region has the DNA TGCGCCAGCAGCCAAGGGACAGACTATGGCTACACCTTC.

The chain combines TRBV28 with TRBJ2-1, with 8 bases aligning to TRBD2. From germline, CDR1 is MDHEN and CDR2 SYDVKM. The CDR3 runs to 15 residues. V shed 1 base, J shed 6 bases, and the junction held 5 bases outside the gene matches. The chain's CDR3 is CASSLLREEINEQFF. DNA for the CDR3: TGTGCCAGCAGTTTATTGCGGGAGGAGATCAATGAGCAGTTCTTC.

The chain carries TRBV19 and TRBJ1-4; 10 nucleotides agree with TRBD1. This CDR3 comprises 14 residues. Germline-derived CDR1 and CDR2 are LNHDA and SQIVND (reference sequence). The V and J ends lost 4 bases and 7 bases, in that order; junction bases with no gene match: 3. CDR3 nucleotide sequence: TGTGCCAGTAGTACGACAGGGGGCCGTGAAAAACTGTTTTTT. It specifies CASSTTGGREKLFF.

J is TRBJ2-1 and V is TRBV6-5, with 9 bases aligning to TRBD2. V dropped 1 base and J dropped 9; count of bases not matched to a gene: 4. Germline V lookup: CDR1 MNHEY, CDR2 SVGAGI. The CDR3 extends over 14 amino acids. The CDR3 nucleotides are TGTGCCAGCAGTTACTTAGCGGGAGATAGTGAGCAGTTCTTC. Translation gives CASSYLAGDSEQFF.

The chain uses TRBV4-1 and TRBJ2-7, with D possibly matching TRBD1 (5 bases). Trimming shortened V by 3 bases and J by 3 bases, and 18 bases separated the two germline ends. This CDR3 is 16 amino acids long. Germline CDR1 reads MGHRA; CDR2 reads YSYEKL. The CDR3 loop reads CASSHKETGNGYEQYF. The CDR3 bases are TGCGCCAGCAGCCATAAAGAAACAGGAAACGGCTACGAGCAGTACTTC.

This clone has more than one count but fewer than ten. This rearrangement joins TRBV11-2 to TRBJ2-1, with D maybe TRBD2 (5 bases). CDR1 and CDR2 from the germline V gene are SGHAT and FQNNGV. The CDR3 is 14 amino acids. V lost 4 bases and J 7 bases, leaving 14 bases between the germline ends. CDR3 in amino acids: CASSSTLLENEQFF. The DNA for the CDR3 is TGTGCCAGCAGCTCGACCTTACTAGAGAATGAGCAGTTCTTC.

The CDR3 DNA is TGTGCCAGCAGCGGGGGGGTACAAGAGACCCAGTACTTC. It is translated as CASSGGVQETQYF. The V call is TRBV7-2, the J call TRBJ2-5; 7 bases align to TRBD2. The germline gives CDR1 SGHTA, CDR2 FQGNSA. This CDR3 comprises 13 residues. V dropped 5 bases and J dropped 2; count of bases not matched to a gene: 2.

The chain carries TRBV19 and TRBJ2-3; TRBD2 might be the D (8 bases). V shed 4 bases and J shed 4 bases, with 12 bases lying between them. Germline CDR1 LNHDA, CDR2 SQIVND (reference sequence). This CDR3 has 14 residues. In nucleotides, the CDR3 is TGTGCCAGTAGTACGGGAGGGGGCGCAGATACGCAGTATTTT. Amino acid sequence: CASSTGGGADTQYF.

The chain carries TRBV12-2 and TRBJ2-3; the table's TRBD2 call for D was not verified on the DNA. TRBV12-2 has pseudogene status. CDR3 length: 13 residues. The CDR3 loop reads CASRFERRCTQYF. The CDR3 DNA follows: TGTGCAAGTCGCTTCGAAAGGAGATGCACGCAGTATTTT.

This chain uses TRBV28 with TRBJ2-5, with D possibly being TRBD1 (5 bases). This CDR3 contains 13 residues. V lost 6 bases and J lost 4, with 12 bases in between. Germline V gives CDR1 MDHEN, CDR2 SYDVKM. The CDR3 loop reads CASRPGSGETQYF. The CDR3 DNA is TGTGCCAGCAGGCCAGGGTCCGGAGAGACCCAGTACTTC.

This chain uses TRBV5-1 with TRBJ1-3; possible D gene TRBD1, 5 bases. In germline, CDR1 is SGHRS, CDR2 YFSETQ. V shed 5 bases and J shed 0 bases, with 9 bases lying between them. The CDR3 contains 14 residues. Written as DNA, the CDR3 is TGCGCCAGCAGGGGAGGGACCTCTGGAAACACCATATATTTT. Its protein is CASRGGTSGNTIYF. Drawing the rest from reference TRBV5-1 and TRBJ1-3, the complete variable domain is KAGVTQTPRYLIKTRGQQVTLSCSPISGHRSVSWYQQTPGQGLQFLFEYFSETQRNKGNFPGRFSGRQFSNSRSEMNVSTLELGDSALYLCASRGGTSGNTIYFGEGSWLTVV.

This chain links TRBV23-1 with TRBJ1-1; maybe TRBD1 (5 bases). TRBV23-1 is identified as an open reading frame with a role that is uncertain. The CDR3 has 14 residues. The V end lost 10 bases, the J end lost 3 bases, and 18 bases lay between the germline ends. The CDR3 DNA follows: TGCGCCACCCGAAAAGGGGATGGAGACACTGAAGCTTTCTTT. Translation gives CATRKGDGDTEAFF.

The table lists this clone with a count of one. This chain joins TRBV11-3 and TRBJ2-2; 7 bases line up with TRBD1. This CDR3 is built from 14 residues. Germline values: CDR1 SGHNT, CDR2 YENEEA. The V segment lost 3 bases and the J segment 4 bases; nucleotides outside the gene matches: 2. The CDR3 reads CASSFTGATGELFF. DNA for the CDR3: TGTGCCAGCAGCTTTACAGGGGCCACCGGGGAGCTGTTTTTT.

This chain connects TRBV5-1 to TRBJ2-2, with 11 bases that match TRBD2. The V gene end was trimmed by 8 bases and the J gene end by 3 bases; junction bases not matched to a gene: 6. The V gene's germline CDR1 is SGHRS and CDR2 YFSETQ. The CDR3 extends over 15 amino acids. For the CDR3, the DNA is TGCGCCAGTACGACTAGCGGGACAGACACCGGGGAGCTGTTTTTT. Its translation: CASTTSGTDTGELFF.

Comments on this clone: Other DNA sequences in the sample encode the same CDR3. The chain is built from TRBV2 and TRBJ2-3; D perhaps matches TRBD2 (5 bases). CDR3 size: 12 residues. Trimming took off 6 bases at V and 6 bases at J, with 10 bases between the two ends. Germline V gene sequence: CDR1 SNHLY, CDR2 FYNNEI. CDR3 sequence (DNA): TGTGCCAGCAGCGGACTGGCGGATACGCAGTATTTT. This translates into CASSGLADTQYF. Variable domain in full (rest from reference TRBV2 and TRBJ2-3): EPEVTQTPSHQVTQMGQEVILRCVPISNHLYFYWYRQILGQKVEFLVSFYNNEISEKSEIFDDQFSVERPDGSNFTLKIRSTKLEDSAMYFCASSGLADTQYFGPGTRLTVL.

The chain couples TRBV10-2 to TRBJ1-2; D unclear. This CDR3 is built from 13 residues. From germline, CDR1 is WSHSY and CDR2 SAAADI. V lost 1 base and J 8 bases, leaving 11 bases between the germline ends. CDR3 bases: TGCGCCAGCAGTGAGTACGAGGCGGAAGGCTACACCTTC. Translating gives CASSEYEAEGYTF.

The rearrangement links TRBV28 to TRBJ2-7; possible D gene TRBD1, 6 bases. The V end was cut by 8 bases, the J end by 2 bases, with 19 bases between. CDR1 and CDR2 (germline): MDHEN, SYDVKM. The CDR3 consists of 15 residues. The CDR3 DNA follows: TGTGCCAGCCAGATGTCCGCAGGGGTCCCCTACGAGCAGTACTTC. As protein: CASQMSAGVPYEQYF.

This chain joins TRBV7-8 and TRBJ2-5; D unresolved. The CDR3 length is 13 residues. V lost 1 base and J 1 base, leaving 4 bases between the germline ends. Germline CDR1 and CDR2: SGHVS and FQNEAQ. The CDR3 coding sequence is TGTGCCAGCAGCTTAGTTATCCAAGAGACCCAGTACTTC. This translates into CASSLVIQETQYF.

The chain employs TRBV6-6 and TRBJ2-1; maybe TRBD2 (5 bases). V was pared by 5 bases and J by 4 bases, with 12 bases between. The CDR3 is 14 amino acids. Looked up from germline, CDR1 is MNHNY and CDR2 is SVGAGI (reference sequence). The CDR3 sequence: CASSIVGGYNEQFF. CDR3 sequence (DNA): TGTGCCAGCAGTATTGTGGGCGGGTACAATGAGCAGTTCTTC.

This chain connects TRBV7-2 to TRBJ1-1, with TRBD1 matching 8 bases. The V and J ends lost 4 bases and 6 bases, in that order; junction bases with no gene match: 10. The CDR3 is made up of 15 amino acids. Per the germline V gene, CDR1 is SGHTA and CDR2 is FQGNSA. The DNA of the CDR3 is TGTGCCAGCAGCTCGATACCGGACAGGGCTTCTGAAGCTTTCTTT. It codes for CASSSIPDRASEAFF.

The V and J genes are TRBV2 and TRBJ1-6; 7 bases agree with TRBD1. Germline V gene lookup returns CDR1 SNHLY and CDR2 FYNNEI. The V and J ends lost 6 bases and 6 bases, in that order; junction bases with no gene match: 5. CDR3 size: 14 residues. The CDR3 DNA sequence: TGTGCCAGCAGAGCTTGGGACAGTAATTCACCCCTCCACTTT. It encodes CASRAWDSNSPLHF.

The rearrangement links TRBV9 to TRBJ2-7; D may be TRBD1 (6 bases). V dropped 0 bases and J dropped 3 bases, with 10 bases sitting between them. This CDR3 has 14 amino acids. Germline assignment: CDR1 SGDLS and CDR2 YYNGEE. Here the CDR3 DNA reads TGTGCCAGCAGCGTAGCGGGACAAAACTACGAGCAGTACTTC. Translating it yields CASSVAGQNYEQYF.